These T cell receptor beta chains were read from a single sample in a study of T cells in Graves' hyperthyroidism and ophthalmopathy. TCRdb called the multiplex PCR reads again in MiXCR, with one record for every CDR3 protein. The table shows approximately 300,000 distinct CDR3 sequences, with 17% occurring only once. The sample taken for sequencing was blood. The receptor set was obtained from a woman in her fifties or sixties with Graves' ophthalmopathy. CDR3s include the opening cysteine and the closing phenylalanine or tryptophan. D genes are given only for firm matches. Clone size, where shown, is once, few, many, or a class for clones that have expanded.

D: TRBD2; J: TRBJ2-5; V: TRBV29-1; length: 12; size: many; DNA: TGCAGCGTTGAGACTAGCGGGGAGACCCAGTACTTC; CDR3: CSVETSGETQYF
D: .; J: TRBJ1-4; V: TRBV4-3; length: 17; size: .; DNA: TGCGCCAGCAGGGAAAGAAACCGGGGGCTACGTAATGAAAAACTGTTTTTT; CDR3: CASRERNRGLRNEKLFF
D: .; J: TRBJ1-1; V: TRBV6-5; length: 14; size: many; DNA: TGTGCCAGCAGTTACGGGGTTGAGAACACTGAAGCTTTCTTT; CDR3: CASSYGVENTEAFF
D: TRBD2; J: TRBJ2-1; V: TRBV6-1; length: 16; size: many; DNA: TGTGCCAGCAGTGACCCTAGCGGGAGCTCCTACAATGAGCAGTTCTTC; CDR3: CASSDPSGSSYNEQFF
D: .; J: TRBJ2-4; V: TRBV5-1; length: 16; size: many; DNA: TGCGCCAGCAGCTACGCACCTGGGACCCAGGGAAACATTCAGTACTTC; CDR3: CASSYAPGTQGNIQYF
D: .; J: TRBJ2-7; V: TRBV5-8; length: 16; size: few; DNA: TGTGCCAGCAGCTTGCTGGGACATTCAAGCTCCTACGAGCAGTACTTC; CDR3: CASSLLGHSSSYEQYF
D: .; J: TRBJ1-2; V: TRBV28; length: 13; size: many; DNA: TGTGCCAGCAGCGACCTTGCCCTCTATGGCTACACCTTC; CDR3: CASSDLALYGYTF
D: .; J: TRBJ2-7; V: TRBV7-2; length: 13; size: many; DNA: TGTGCCAGCAGCTTAGGCAGACTCTACGAGCAGTACTTC; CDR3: CASSLGRLYEQYF
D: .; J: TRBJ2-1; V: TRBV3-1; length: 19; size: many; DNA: TGTGCCAGCAGCCCTCAGACAGGGAGGCTTCTAGGGAGCTACAATGAGCAGTTCTTC; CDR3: CASSPQTGRLLGSYNEQFF
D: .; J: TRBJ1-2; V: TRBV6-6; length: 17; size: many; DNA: TGTGCCAGCAGTTACTCTTCAGGGGATGGGGTTAGCTATGGCTACACCTTC; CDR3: CASSYSSGDGVSYGYTF
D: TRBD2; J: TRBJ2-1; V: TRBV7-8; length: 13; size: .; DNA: TGTGCCAGCAGCTTAGGACTAGCGAATGAGCAGTTCTTC; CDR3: CASSLGLANEQFF